These T cell receptor beta chains were read from a single sample in a study of blood T cell repertoires in COVID-19. The repertoire was sequenced with immunoSEQ multiplex PCR; TCRdb's copy has only in-frame clones and lacks some. The sample consists of some 250,000 clones, 88% of them appearing once. Sequenced: peripheral blood. The receptors stem from a woman younger than 45 with acute or convalescent COVID-19. Each CDR3 is given with its conserved first and last residue. Fields, in order: V gene, J gene, clone size, D gene, CDR3 protein, CDR3 DNA. A D gene is named only where the DNA matches it firmly. Size is omitted from some rows. Given values are once, few, many or a class for expanded clones.

TRBV5-1,TRBJ2-1,few,TRBD1,CASSRTGTEFF,TGCGCCAGCAGCAGGACAGGGACTGAGTTCTTC
TRBV7-8,TRBJ2-7,.,TRBD1,CASSLGQGFYEQYF,TGTGCCAGCAGCTTAGGACAGGGGTTCTACGAGCAGTACTTC
TRBV5-1,TRBJ2-2,.,.,CASSLLTGELFF,TGCGCCAGCAGCTTGTTAACCGGGGAGCTGTTTTTT
TRBV7-9,TRBJ2-6,.,.,CASSYRQTGGGGANVLTF,TGTGCCAGCAGTTACCGACAAACCGGAGGTGGTGGGGCCAACGTCCTGACTTTC
TRBV5-1,TRBJ1-2,.,.,CASSLGRGVGYGYTF,TGCGCCAGCAGCTTGGGGCGGGGAGTCGGCTATGGCTACACCTTC
TRBV19,TRBJ2-2,.,TRBD2,CASSILGRAGELFF,TGTGCCAGTAGTATACTAGGGAGGGCCGGGGAGCTGTTTTTT
TRBV24-1,TRBJ2-6,.,TRBD2,CATIRRGGPSGANVLTF,TGTGCCACCATAAGGCGGGGGGGACCCTCTGGGGCCAACGTCCTGACTTTC
TRBV6-5,TRBJ1-1,.,.,CASSRTVSGTEAFF,TGTGCCAGCAGTAGGACAGTCTCGGGCACTGAAGCTTTCTTT
TRBV20-1,TRBJ2-7,.,.,CSAREGAEQYF,TGCAGTGCTAGAGAAGGGGCCGAGCAGTACTTC
TRBV3-1/TRBV3-2,TRBJ1-4,.,.,CASSQDGRGINEKLFF,TGTGCCAGCAGCCAAGATGGGAGGGGAATCAATGAAAAACTGTTTTTT
TRBV19,TRBJ2-7,.,TRBD1,CASSMTGFEQYF,TGTGCCAGTAGTATGACAGGGTTCGAGCAGTACTTC